This entry lists 19 T cell receptor beta chains sequenced from one sample in a study of OX40 agonist ivuxolimab in advanced cancers. Generated by immunoSEQ multiplex PCR, the TCRdb table keeps only in-frame clones and is missing some. The sample holds about 98,000 clones, around nine tenths seen once. The specimen comprised CD4+ or CD8+ T cells sorted from blood, sampled in a trial of the OX40 agonist ivuxolimab. These receptors all come from an adult with an advanced solid tumor such as melanoma, head and neck, liver or kidney cancer.

This clone was observed a single time. V usage is TRBV11-2 and J usage is TRBJ2-7, with 11 bases that match TRBD2. The CDR3 totals 14 residues. V lost 6 bases to trimming and J lost 3 bases; unmatched junction nucleotides: 4. Germline assignment: CDR1 SGHAT and CDR2 FQNNGV. CDR3 sequence (DNA): TGTGCCAGCAGTCCGACTAGCGGGATCTACGAGCAGTACTTC. Amino acid sequence: CASSPTSGIYEQYF.

This chain uses TRBV7-3 with TRBJ1-3, with D possibly being TRBD1 (5 bases). V was cut by 2 bases and J by 4 bases, with 9 bases left in between. The CDR3 spans 14 residues. Germline V CDR1 and CDR2: SGHTA, FQGTGA. The CDR3 region has the DNA TGTGCCAGCAGCTTAGGGGGGTCCGGAAACACCATATATTTT. Amino acids: CASSLGGSGNTIYF.

The V and J genes are TRBV19 and TRBJ1-1; no firm D call. The germline V gene has CDR1 LNHDA and CDR2 SQIVND (reference sequence). The CDR3 runs 12 residues. V lost 8 bases and J 9 bases, leaving 16 bases between the germline ends. The CDR3 DNA sequence: TGTGCCAGTTCCGTATACGAGCAGAAAGCTTTCTTT. Translating gives CASSVYEQKAFF.

The V and J genes are TRBV5-4 and TRBJ2-7; D gene ambiguous. CDR1 and CDR2 (germline): SGHNT, YYREEE (reference sequence). The V gene lost 5 bases and the J gene lost 1 base, with 10 bases spanning the gap. CDR3 length equals 13 residues. The CDR3 is CASRQDLSYEQYF. The DNA for the CDR3 is TGTGCCAGCAGGCAAGACCTGTCCTACGAGCAGTACTTC.

J is TRBJ2-2 and V is TRBV6-8, with 11 bases matching TRBD2. The CDR3 extends over 17 amino acids. Germline V gives CDR1 MNHGY, CDR2 SAAAGT. V was pared by 6 bases and J by 2 bases, with 8 bases of the junction left unmatched. CDR3 loop: CASSHSGRVPNTGELFF. The CDR3 region has the DNA TGTGCCAGCAGCCATAGCGGGAGGGTCCCTAACACCGGGGAGCTGTTTTTT.

This chain uses TRBV5-5 with TRBJ2-3, with 7 bases that match TRBD1. The V and J ends lost 3 bases and 5 bases, in that order; junction bases with no gene match: 6. The CDR3 has 14 amino acids. The germline V gene encodes CDR1 SGHKS and CDR2 YYEKEE (reference sequence). The CDR3 nucleotides are TGTGCCAGCAGCTCCGGACAGGTCCTAGATACGCAGTATTTT. It codes for CASSSGQVLDTQYF.

J is TRBJ2-1 and V is TRBV28, with TRBD2 identical over 13 bases. V lost 7 bases to trimming and J lost 7 bases; unmatched junction nucleotides: 7. Looked up from germline, CDR1 is MDHEN and CDR2 is SYDVKM. The CDR3 covers 15 residues. CDR3 loop: CASTFGTSGTNEQFF. The DNA for the CDR3 is TGTGCCAGCACCTTCGGGACTAGCGGGACAAATGAGCAGTTCTTC. The full variable domain, in which reference TRBV28 and TRBJ2-1 provide the parts outside the CDR3, is DVKVTQSSRYLVKRTGEKVFLECVQDMDHENMFWYRQDPGLGLRLIYFSYDVKMKEKGDIPEGYSVSREKKERFSLILESASTNQTSMYLCASTFGTSGTNEQFFGPGTRLTVL.

The chain has TRBV7-8 and TRBJ2-5; no clear D gene. The germline V and J ends were trimmed by 5 bases and 5 bases, with 15 bases remaining between them. This CDR3 has 14 residues. The germline CDR1 and CDR2 sequences are SGHVS and FQNEAQ. The chain's CDR3 is CASSKGVIPETQYF. The DNA for the CDR3 is TGTGCCAGCAGCAAAGGAGTCATTCCGGAGACCCAGTACTTC.

The CDR3: CSVLTSGNFNEQFF. CDR3 bases: TGCAGCGTTTTAACTAGCGGGAATTTTAATGAGCAGTTCTTC. The genes are TRBV29-1 and TRBJ2-1; 10 bases are a match to TRBD2. Germline CDR1 and CDR2: SQVTM and ANQGSEA. Trimming at V came to 5 bases and at J to 7 bases, leaving 8 bases not matched to a gene. The CDR3 is 14 residues long.

As concerns this clone: This sample includes further DNA sequences coding for the same CDR3. This chain connects TRBV30 to TRBJ2-1; D unclear. Looked up from germline, CDR1 is GTSNPN and CDR2 is SVGIG (reference sequence). CDR3 length: 11 amino acids. V lost 3 bases to trimming and J lost 4 bases, with 4 bases between them. CDR3 protein: CAWRSYNEQFF. The CDR3 bases are TGTGCCTGGAGGTCGTACAATGAGCAGTTCTTC.

This clone was counted a single time. The chain is built from TRBV5-4 and TRBJ2-1; D possibly corresponds to TRBD2 (6 bases). V lost 0 bases to trimming and J lost 3 bases, with 10 bases between them. There are 15 residues in the CDR3. Germline V gene data show CDR1 as SGHNT and CDR2 as YYREEE (reference sequence). CDR3 in amino acids: CASSLAGLIYNEQFF. The CDR3 nucleotides read TGTGCCAGCAGCTTGGCCGGACTAATCTACAATGAGCAGTTCTTC.

The chain couples TRBV5-8 to TRBJ1-1; D might be TRBD1 (6 bases). Germline CDR1 is SGHTS and CDR2 is YDEGEE. The V gene lost 5 bases and the J gene lost 11 bases, with 13 bases spanning the gap. This CDR3 region has 11 residues. CDR3 sequence reads: CASSSWQGAFF. CDR3 sequence (DNA): TGTGCCAGCAGTTCGTGGCAGGGGGCTTTCTTT.

V usage is TRBV7-2 and J usage is TRBJ2-1; perhaps TRBD2 as D (5 bases). V lost 1 base and J 6 bases, leaving 13 bases between the germline ends. Germline CDR1 SGHTA, CDR2 FQGNSA. The CDR3 runs 15 residues. Here the CDR3 reads CASSLVWGRGNEQFF. Here the CDR3 DNA reads TGTGCCAGCAGCTTAGTTTGGGGTCGGGGCAATGAGCAGTTCTTC.

The V gene is TRBV6-5, the J gene TRBJ1-1; possibly TRBD1 for D (5 bases). V dropped 0 bases and J dropped 0 bases, with 11 bases sitting between them. The CDR3 length is 16 residues. Germline V lookup: CDR1 MNHEY, CDR2 SVGAGI. The CDR3 is CASSYSPGLVNTEAFF. The CDR3 nucleotides are TGTGCCAGCAGTTACTCTCCGGGGCTGGTGAACACTGAAGCTTTCTTT.

The chain recombines TRBV9 with TRBJ1-1, with D uncertain. The germline CDR1 and CDR2 sequences are SGDLS and YYNGEE. V was pared by 0 bases and J by 0 bases, with 3 bases between. The CDR3 runs to 13 residues. In nucleotides, the CDR3 is TGTGCCAGCAGCGTAGTTATGAACACTGAAGCTTTCTTT. Amino acids: CASSVVMNTEAFF.

The chain is built from TRBV5-6 and TRBJ2-2; 11 bases agree with TRBD2. Germline V lookup: CDR1 SGHDT, CDR2 YYEEEE. Trimming took 6 bases from V and 3 from J; bases not matched to a gene: 13. The CDR3 is made up of 18 amino acids. The CDR3 sequence: CASIFLAGGPRDTGELFF. The CDR3 nucleotides are TGTGCCAGCATTTTTTTAGCGGGAGGGCCAAGAGACACCGGGGAGCTGTTTTTT. Full variable domain (missing parts from reference TRBV5-6 and TRBJ2-2): DAGVTQSPTHLIKTRGQQVTLRCSPKSGHDTVSWYQQALGQGPQFIFQYYEEEERQRGNFPDRFSGHQFPNYSSELNVNALLLGDSALYLCASIFLAGGPRDTGELFFGEGSRLTVL.

The chain has TRBV2 and TRBJ1-1; maybe TRBD1 (5 bases). Germline-derived CDR1 and CDR2 are SNHLY and FYNNEI. V was trimmed by 2 bases and J by 4 bases, leaving 11 bases between them. The CDR3 consists of 14 residues. The CDR3 sequence is CASSETGGSTEAFF. The CDR3 DNA reads TGTGCCAGCAGTGAAACAGGCGGAAGCACTGAAGCTTTCTTT.

The rearrangement uses TRBV11-1 and TRBJ1-1, with a possible D match to TRBD1 (5 bases). V was pared by 3 bases and J by 3 bases, with 14 bases between. This CDR3 has 15 residues. Looked up from germline, CDR1 is SGHAT and CDR2 is FQDESV (reference sequence). The CDR3 spells CASSLSQGPDTEAFF. The CDR3 DNA follows: TGTGCCAGCAGCTTGTCGCAGGGCCCGGACACTGAAGCTTTCTTT.

The chain couples TRBV7-9 to TRBJ2-3, with no clear D. V lost 5 bases to trimming and J lost 3 bases, with 6 bases between them. Germline lookup yields CDR1 SEHNR and CDR2 FQNEAQ (reference sequence). This CDR3 has 12 residues. CDR3 bases: TGTGCCAGCAGCCAAAGTACAGATACGCAGTATTTT. Translated: CASSQSTDTQYF.